This TCR beta chain was identified in a study of T cells in Graves' hyperthyroidism and ophthalmopathy. Uncontrolled infection, other autoimmune disease, pregnancy or lactation disqualified patients from enrolment. Clinical symptoms, serum thyroxine, TRAb, thyroid ultrasound and orbital computed tomography informed diagnoses. The table lists this clonotype with a few counts. Its antigen is undetermined. TCR beta CDR3 region amplification was performed from RNA transcripts. Initially, a first-round RT-PCR of the TCR CDR3 employed the HTBI primer set. A single record per CDR3 protein comes from TCRdb applying MiXCR to the multiplex PCR reads. This table holds more than 650,000 distinct CDR3 sequences, around 13% found once. V shed 2 bases and J shed 3 bases, with 13 bases lying between them. This CDR3 comprises 16 residues. Germline V gene lookup returns CDR1 MNHEY and CDR2 SVGAGI. Study-level results: Blood also carried most thyroid clonotypes expanded above 0.001.

The TCR was taken from a woman aged 18-35 years with Graves' hyperthyroidism. Sample: blood. The chain recombines TRBV6-5 with TRBJ1-4; D is possibly TRBD1 (6 bases). The CDR3 DNA sequence: TGTGCCAGCAGTTACCAGGGGCGGAGTTCTAATGAAAAACTGTTTTTT. It codes for CASSYQGRSSNEKLFF.